What follows are 14 T cell receptor beta chains derived from one specimen sequenced in a study of cytomegalovirus exposure and HLA in healthy donors. The primer mix had 60 Vbeta and 13 Jbeta primers. The method was immunoSEQ multiplex PCR; TCRdb's version includes in-frame clones alone and lacks a portion of them. The sample consists of about 200,000 clones, around 82% of them appearing once. Sequencing was done on a sample of PBMCs. These receptors originate from a woman aged 30 to 39 in good health and CMV-seropositive.

The rearrangement links TRBV4-1 to TRBJ2-2, with D possibly matching TRBD1 (6 bases). V lost 3 bases and J lost 5, with 16 bases in between. Germline loops: CDR1 MGHRA, CDR2 YSYEKL. This CDR3 has 16 amino acids. In nucleotides, the CDR3 is TGCGCCAGCAGCCAGGACATATTGGGACAAACCGGGGAGCTGTTTTTT. As protein: CASSQDILGQTGELFF.

J is TRBJ2-5 and V is TRBV5-5; 10 bases are a match to TRBD2. Germline values: CDR1 SGHKS, CDR2 YYEKEE (reference sequence). The CDR3 spans 17 residues. V lost 0 bases and J lost 2; bases outside the gene matches: 7. CDR3 sequence (DNA): TGTGCCAGCAGCTTGGTAGCGGGGGGTTGGGAGCAAGAGACCCAGTACTTC. This translates into CASSLVAGGWEQETQYF.

The chain employs TRBV6-1 and TRBJ2-1; 8 bases fit TRBD2. V lost 7 bases and J lost 6; bases outside the gene matches: 5. This CDR3 has 13 amino acids. In germline, CDR1 is MNHNS, CDR2 SASEGT. Written as DNA, the CDR3 is TGTGCCAGCACCCCCGGGACTAGCAATGAGCAGTTCTTC. Translating gives CASTPGTSNEQFF.

The chain joins TRBV30 to TRBJ2-7; 8 positions agree with TRBD2. Germline V gene lookup returns CDR1 GTSNPN and CDR2 SVGIG (reference sequence). V gave up 8 bases and J gave up 7 bases; unmatched junction bases: 13. CDR3 length: 13 residues. CDR3 bases: TGTGCCGGGGGCCGGGGGGGGGCCTTTGAGCAGTACTTC. Translating it yields CAGGRGGAFEQYF.

The chain links TRBV7-9 to TRBJ1-1; D might be TRBD1 (5 bases). This CDR3 comprises 14 residues. CDR1 and CDR2 (germline): SEHNR, FQNEAQ (reference sequence). V was clipped by 1 base and J by 6 bases, with 12 bases between them. CDR3 in DNA: TGTGCCAGCAGCTTAGGGGGCGGCGAGGCTGAAGCTTTCTTT. Protein product: CASSLGGGEAEAFF.

The J gene is TRBJ2-5, the V gene TRBV5-1; the match to TRBD1 covers 8 bases. CDR1 SGHRS and CDR2 YFSETQ come from the germline V gene. V dropped 0 bases and J dropped 5; count of bases not matched to a gene: 6. This CDR3 has 15 residues. CDR3 DNA: TGCGCCAGCAGCTTGGCGACAGGGGCCTTGGAGACCCAGTACTTC. Encoded protein: CASSLATGALETQYF. The full variable domain, rest sourced from reference TRBV5-1 and TRBJ2-5, is KAGVTQTPRYLIKTRGQQVTLSCSPISGHRSVSWYQQTPGQGLQFLFEYFSETQRNKGNFPGRFSGRQFSNSRSEMNVSTLELGDSALYLCASSLATGALETQYFGPGTRLLVL.

This clone was detected only a few times. The gene calls are TRBV11-2 and TRBJ1-3, with 9 positions matching TRBD1. Trimming at V came to 2 bases and at J to 4 bases, leaving 6 bases not matched to a gene. Germline V CDR1 and CDR2: SGHAT, FQNNGV. The CDR3 sequence is 16 residues long. In nucleotides, the CDR3 is TGTGCCAGCAGCTTAATACAGGGGGCTTACGGAAACACCATATATTTT. It specifies CASSLIQGAYGNTIYF.

This chain joins TRBV19 and TRBJ2-5; 7 bases are shared with TRBD2. Trimming at V came to 4 bases and at J to 1 base, leaving 9 bases not matched to a gene. This CDR3 is 16 amino acids long. CDR1 is LNHDA and CDR2 is SQIVND in the germline V gene (reference sequence). The CDR3 bases are TGTGCCAGTAGTAAGGAGCGGGGAAACCTCCAAGAGACCCAGTACTTC. Protein sequence: CASSKERGNLQETQYF.

The chain has TRBV9 and TRBJ2-1; perhaps TRBD2 as D (6 bases). The V and J ends lost 3 bases and 0 bases respectively, with 16 bases between them. Looked up from germline, CDR1 is SGDLS and CDR2 is YYNGEE. This CDR3 has 17 amino acids. CDR3 coding DNA: TGTGCCAGCAGCGGTGGAGGGACTCAGGGCTCCTACAATGAGCAGTTCTTC. Residues: CASSGGGTQGSYNEQFF.

This chain links TRBV27 with TRBJ2-7; the match to TRBD2 covers 7 bases. CDR1 and CDR2 from the germline V gene are MNHEY and SMNVEV (reference sequence). The CDR3 totals 14 residues. Trimming at V came to 6 bases and at J to 5 bases, leaving 10 bases not matched to a gene. The CDR3 DNA reads as TGTGCCAGCAGCCCGAGGCGGGAGTTCCACGAGCAGTACTTC. Its translation: CASSPRREFHEQYF.

The V and J genes are TRBV29-1 and TRBJ2-3, with D perhaps matching TRBD2 (6 bases). Germline values: CDR1 SQVTM, CDR2 ANQGSEA. Trimming removed 8 bases at V and 3 bases at J, with 15 bases between. This CDR3 is 13 amino acids long. CDR3 sequence (DNA): TGCAGCCTGCGGAGGGGTCTGACAGATACGCAGTATTTT. Translated, it gives CSLRRGLTDTQYF.

This rearrangement joins TRBV11-3 to TRBJ2-3; D is uncertain. The CDR3 is 16 residues long. Germline CDR1 SGHNT, CDR2 YENEEA. The V end lost 5 bases, the J end lost 2 bases, and 17 bases lay between the germline ends. The CDR3 sequence: CASSRLETSTTDTQYF. The CDR3 DNA follows: TGTGCCAGCAGCCGCCTCGAGACAAGCACCACAGATACGCAGTATTTT.

This clone was detected only a few times. This chain connects TRBV30 to TRBJ1-6; 7 bases map to TRBD1. CDR1 and CDR2 (germline): GTSNPN, SVGIG (reference sequence). Losses at the gene ends were 2 bases for V and 8 bases for J; bases not matched to a gene: 6. This CDR3 spans 14 amino acids. CDR3 coding DNA: TGTGCCTGGAGTCTCACAGGGGCTGATTCACCCCTCCACTTT. This sequence encodes CAWSLTGADSPLHF.

This clone ranks as medium-sized. The chain links TRBV6-5 to TRBJ2-7; 9 bases are a match to TRBD1. The CDR3 contains 13 residues. Trimming cost V 0 bases and J 7 bases; bases outside gene matches: 1. Germline V gene data show CDR1 as MNHEY and CDR2 as SVGAGI. The chain's CDR3 is CASSYSDRGEQYF. CDR3 DNA sequence: TGTGCCAGCAGTTACTCGGACAGGGGTGAGCAGTACTTC.